These 17 T cell receptor beta chains originate from one sample sequenced in a study of blood T cell repertoires in COVID-19. Sequencing was performed with immunoSEQ multiplex PCR; in TCRdb, only in-frame clones are kept and a portion is missing. This table has 61,000 or so clones, approximately 79% appearing once. The sequenced material came from peripheral blood. These receptor sequences come from a woman in her seventies with acute or convalescent COVID-19.

The chain uses TRBV18 and TRBJ1-2; 7 bases are a match to TRBD1. The CDR3 covers 14 residues. V was pared by 0 bases and J by 4 bases, with 2 bases of the junction left unmatched. Germline values: CDR1 KGHSH, CDR2 LQKENI. CDR3 sequence reads: CASSPPGQFYGYTF. The CDR3 nucleotides read TGTGCCAGCTCACCACCGGGACAGTTCTATGGCTACACCTTC.

There are a few counts of this clone. The V gene is TRBV7-3, the J gene TRBJ2-3; 9 bases line up with TRBD2. CDR1 is SGHTA and CDR2 is FQGTGA in the germline V gene. The CDR3 is 21 amino acids. The junction had 16 bases not matched to a gene; V was cut back by 0 bases and J by 0 bases. The CDR3 spells CASSLTVGSGGHPSSTDTQYF. Here the CDR3 DNA reads TGTGCCAGCAGCTTAACTGTTGGAAGCGGGGGGCACCCCTCTAGCACAGATACGCAGTATTTT.

This rearrangement joins TRBV3-1 (or the pseudogene TRBV3-2) to TRBJ2-1, with 7 bases that match TRBD2. After removal of 1 base from V and 4 bases from J, the junction contained 4 bases not matched to a gene. CDR1 and CDR2 (germline): LGHDT, YNNKEL (reference sequence). CDR3 length equals 15 residues. The CDR3 is CASSQVSSGYNEQFF. The CDR3 DNA is TGTGCCAGCAGCCAAGTGAGTAGCGGGTACAATGAGCAGTTCTTC.

V gene TRBV2 combines with J gene TRBJ1-1; 7 bases are shared with TRBD1. The CDR3 is made up of 14 amino acids. J was trimmed by 7 bases and V by 6 bases; bases with no gene match: 11. The germline CDR1 and CDR2 sequences are SNHLY and FYNNEI. The CDR3 nucleotides are TGTGCCAGCAGGGGGGACAGTGATGCGATTGAAGCTTTCTTT. Translating gives CASRGDSDAIEAFF.

V is TRBV7-6 and J is TRBJ2-4, with D tentatively TRBD1 (6 bases). V was shortened by 1 base and J by 4 bases, with 17 bases between the two germline ends. CDR1 SGHVS and CDR2 FNYEAQ come from the germline V gene. The CDR3 covers 17 residues. The CDR3, as DNA: TGTGCCAGCAGCTTAGGACGCAATATGGGGGCGAAAAACATTCAGTACTTC. Translated: CASSLGRNMGAKNIQYF.

V gene TRBV3-1 (or the pseudogene TRBV3-2) combines with J gene TRBJ2-7; perhaps TRBD2 as D (5 bases). Germline loops: CDR1 LGHDT, CDR2 YNNKEL (reference sequence). This CDR3 comprises 13 residues. Trimming stripped 4 bases from V and 3 bases from J, with 10 bases between. DNA for the CDR3: TGTGCCAGCAGCCTCGGACTGGACTACGAGCAGTACTTC. This gives the protein CASSLGLDYEQYF.

This chain connects TRBV10-3 to TRBJ2-1, with 15 bases fitting TRBD2. The CDR3 length is 15 residues. J gave up 4 bases and V 7 bases, and 2 bases lay outside the gene matches. Germline values: CDR1 ENHRY, CDR2 SYGVKD. Here the CDR3 DNA reads TGTGCCATCACCGGGACTAGCGGGGGGTACAATGAGCAGTTCTTC. Translated: CAITGTSGGYNEQFF.

This chain joins TRBV4-1 and TRBJ1-1; D uncertain. Trimming cost V 2 bases and J 7 bases, with 5 bases left between them. The CDR3 sequence is 11 residues long. CDR1 is MGHRA, CDR2 YSYEKL, per germline. CDR3 loop: CASSQNYEAFF. The CDR3 DNA is TGCGCCAGCAGCCAAAACTATGAAGCTTTCTTT.

The chain recombines TRBV27 with TRBJ1-6, with 7 bases identical to TRBD1. The V segment lost 0 bases and the J segment 8 bases; nucleotides outside the gene matches: 4. CDR1 and CDR2 (germline): MNHEY, SMNVEV (reference sequence). CDR3 size: 15 residues. The CDR3 coding sequence is TGTGCCAGCAGTTTATCGGCAGGGGGATATTCACCCCTCCACTTT. Translation gives CASSLSAGGYSPLHF.

The chain recombines TRBV29-1 with TRBJ1-3, with D possibly TRBD1 on 6 matching bases. Deletions cut 3 bases from V and 4 bases from J, with 13 bases between. The CDR3 extends over 14 amino acids. Germline V lookup: CDR1 SQVTM, CDR2 ANQGSEA. The CDR3 coding sequence is TGCAGCGTTGATCTTCCAGGGACAGGAAACACCATATATTTT. Protein product: CSVDLPGTGNTIYF. The variable domain in full, with the rest retrieved from reference TRBV29-1 and TRBJ1-3, is SAVISQKPSRDICQRGTSLTIQCQVDSQVTMMFWYRQQPGQSLTLIATANQGSEATYESGFVIDKFPISRPNLTFSTLTVSNMSPEDSSIYLCSVDLPGTGNTIYFGEGSWLTVV.

The chain combines TRBV7-2 with TRBJ2-1, with 9 nucleotides matching TRBD1. V lost 4 bases and J lost 5; bases outside the gene matches: 9. Germline CDR1 reads SGHTA; CDR2 reads FQGNSA. The length of the CDR3 is 16 residues. The CDR3 loop is CASSYTSGQGNNEQFF. The CDR3 DNA is TGTGCCAGCAGCTACACCTCGGGACAGGGCAACAATGAGCAGTTCTTC.

J is TRBJ1-3 and V is TRBV14; 8 nucleotides line up with TRBD1. The CDR3 has 20 residues. V was clipped by 3 bases and J by 0 bases; unmatched bases: 16. The germline gives CDR1 SGHDN, CDR2 FVKESK. CDR3 residues: CASSQSLQGDRSFSGNTIYF. The DNA of the CDR3 is TGTGCCAGCAGCCAGTCTTTACAGGGGGACAGGAGTTTCTCTGGAAACACCATATATTTT.

The chain is built from TRBV27 and TRBJ2-7, with D uncertain. Looked up from germline, CDR1 is MNHEY and CDR2 is SMNVEV (reference sequence). The ends were cut back, 4 bases at V and 7 bases at J, with 17 bases in the middle. CDR3 size: 14 residues. CDR3 sequence: CASSYSSHWPEQYF. The CDR3, as DNA: TGTGCCAGCAGTTATTCATCACATTGGCCAGAGCAGTACTTC.

In its sample, this clone was seen once. V is TRBV13 and J is TRBJ2-5; 7 bases fit TRBD2. V lost 2 bases to trimming and J lost 5 bases; unmatched junction nucleotides: 5. Germline CDR1 and CDR2: PRHDT and FYEKMQ (reference sequence). The CDR3 contains 14 residues. For the CDR3, the DNA is TGTGCCAGCAGCTTACCGGGGGGACTGGAGACCCAGTACTTC. Its protein is CASSLPGGLETQYF. Variable domain in full (rest from reference TRBV13 and TRBJ2-5): AAGVIQSPRHLIKEKRETATLKCYPIPRHDTVYWYQQGPGQDPQFLISFYEKMQSDKGSIPDRFSAQQFSDYHSELNMSSLELGDSALYFCASSLPGGLETQYFGPGTRLLVL.

V usage is TRBV6-5 and J usage is TRBJ2-7; D is possibly TRBD1 (5 bases). CDR3 size: 13 residues. Trimming cost V 6 bases and J 3 bases, with 12 bases left between them. The V gene's germline CDR1 is MNHEY and CDR2 SVGAGI. This chain's CDR3 is CASSSGQGYEQYF. In DNA, the CDR3 is TGTGCCAGCAGCTCCGGGCAGGGCTACGAGCAGTACTTC.

This chain links TRBV6-2 or TRBV6-3 with TRBJ2-7; no clear D. V was cut by 1 base and J by 4 bases, with 5 bases left in between. This CDR3 comprises 12 residues. Germline V gene sequence: CDR1 MNHEY, CDR2 SVGEGT. The CDR3 DNA sequence: TGTGCCAGCAGTTACTTTCGGTACGAGCAGTACTTC. It is translated as CASSYFRYEQYF.

V usage is TRBV6-5 and J usage is TRBJ1-1; 8 nucleotides align to TRBD1. J lost 7 bases, V lost 6 bases, and 10 bases had no gene match. CDR1 is MNHEY, CDR2 SVGAGI, per germline. This CDR3 contains 14 residues. This CDR3 is CASRHNRDRHEAFF. In nucleotides, the CDR3 is TGTGCCAGCAGACATAACCGGGACAGGCATGAAGCTTTCTTT.